This T cell receptor (beta chain) derives from a study of CD8 T cells in Susac syndrome. An amount of RNA that ranged from roughly 0.5 to 1 ug was reverse transcribed with random hexamers. Amplification of TCR beta CDR3 by immunoSEQ multiplex PCR spanned 54 Vbeta and 13 Jbeta. Each CDR3 protein gets one entry after TCRdb re-called the immunoSEQ multiplex PCR reads with MiXCR. The sample has about 300,000 distinct CDR3 sequences, 85% seen once. The V segment lost 4 bases and the J segment 6 bases; nucleotides outside the gene matches: 2. The germline V gene has CDR1 MNHEY and CDR2 SMNVEV (reference sequence). The CDR3 is made up of 12 amino acids. In the case of this clonotype: Its antigen is as yet unknown.

General study points: The study conceded that its TCR sequencing and HLA analysis involved relatively few individuals.

Sequencing of TCR beta covered CD8+ and CD4+ T cells obtained from blood. In contrast to the negatively isolated CD8+ and CD4+ T cells, TEMRA cells were FACS-enriched. The gene calls are TRBV27 and TRBJ1-1; 7 bases agree with TRBD1. The receptor's source is a human donor with multiple sclerosis. The sequenced material came from CD8+ T cells from PBMCs. In nucleotides, the CDR3 is TGTGCCAGCAGTTCCAGGGGGGCTGAAGCTTTCTTT. It translates to CASSSRGAEAFF.